This entry lists 2 T cell receptor beta chains sequenced from one sample in a study of blood T cell repertoires in COVID-19. Libraries were prepared by immunoSEQ multiplex PCR; TCRdb keeps only in-frame clonotypes and omits some of them. The data show about 170,000 clones, under 85% seen once. The source material was peripheral blood. These TCRs come from a man in his sixties who had recovered from COVID-19.

The rearrangement links TRBV5-1 to TRBJ2-1, with TRBD2 matching over 8 bases. The V gene end was trimmed by 0 bases and the J gene end by 5 bases; junction bases not matched to a gene: 7. This CDR3 is 16 amino acids long. CDR1 is SGHRS, CDR2 YFSETQ, per germline. CDR3 coding DNA: TGCGCCAGCAGCTTGGTAGCGGCGGGGGGTCACAATGAGCAGTTCTTC. This gives the protein CASSLVAAGGHNEQFF.

This chain joins TRBV27 and TRBJ2-2, with D possibly matching TRBD1 (6 bases). This CDR3 region has 18 residues. The germline CDR1 and CDR2 sequences are MNHEY and SMNVEV (reference sequence). Trimming removed 6 bases from V and 1 base from J, with 21 bases in between. CDR3 in amino acids: CASRHGGFTGLNTGELFF. As DNA, the CDR3 is TGTGCCAGCAGACACGGTGGGTTTACAGGGCTGAACACCGGGGAGCTGTTTTTT.